This T cell receptor (beta chain) stems from a study of shared T cell receptors in the human thymus. Clones were sequenced by immunoSEQ multiplex PCR, and TCRdb holds only the in-frame ones, with some missing. Here the sample spans 630,000 or so clones, 87% being singletons. CDR3 length: 15 residues. Per the germline V gene, CDR1 is SGHTS and CDR2 is YDEGEE. Trimming left V 0 bases short and J 6 bases short, with 12 bases between. The data also belong to a second study, concerning human thymus T cells. Per that study: Infants, healthy and Finnish, who were having corrective surgery for congenital heart defects served as donors. Thymus pieces cut out during corrective heart surgery were the tissue that was used. Repertoires from thymus and blood appeared to show biased V and J gene usage. Overlap was high between thymic repertoires from unrelated individuals, as reported in related research.

The receptor was derived from a boy younger than two with a congenital heart defect. Sequencing was performed on thymocytes. The chain is built from TRBV5-8 and TRBJ1-4; the D gene is possibly TRBD1 (6 bases). In nucleotides, the CDR3 is TGTGCCAGCAGCTTGGCCGCTGGGGGCGATGAAAAACTGTTTTTT. Translating gives CASSLAAGGDEKLFF.